These 30 T cell receptor beta chains share one sample of origin, sequenced in a study of persistence of HIV-infected CD4 T cells. Cells were stimulated with overlapping HIV-1 Gag 15-mer peptides. Memory cells lacking CD40L and CD69 with high CD45RO were sorted. For these receptors, no antigen is known. This was the immunoSEQ version 4 assay in survey mode. Clones were read by immunoSEQ multiplex PCR, and TCRdb kept only the in-frame ones, dropping some. The sample records 30,000 to 35,000 clones, approximately 80% being singletons. Sequencing used CD4+ T cells sorted from PBMCs after approximately 20-hour stimulation, obtained from a patient who received antiretroviral therapy. The receptor source for this set is an adult woman with HIV who was CMV-seropositive.

The V gene is TRBV5-8, the J gene TRBJ1-1; the D is unclear. Germline V gene lookup returns CDR1 SGHTS and CDR2 YDEGEE. With 0 bases removed from V and 4 bases from J, the gap between germline ends came to 7 bases. The CDR3 loop spans 13 amino acids. The CDR3 loop reads CASSLVSGTEAFF. For the CDR3, the DNA is TGTGCCAGCAGCTTGGTTTCTGGCACTGAAGCTTTCTTT.

The gene calls are TRBV6-1 and TRBJ1-2; 7 positions match TRBD1. CDR1 MNHNS and CDR2 SASEGT come from the germline V gene. J was trimmed by 2 bases and V by 1 base; bases with no gene match: 10. The CDR3 is 17 residues long. The CDR3 DNA is TGTGCCAGCAGTGAAGGGGCGACAGGGCTTACGAACTATGGCTACACCTTC. This gives the protein CASSEGATGLTNYGYTF.

Only one count was recorded for this clone. The chain employs TRBV7-9 and TRBJ1-2; weak D call: TRBD1 (5 bases). Trimming pared 8 bases from V and 2 bases from J, leaving 9 bases between. Per germline, CDR1 SEHNR and CDR2 FQNEAQ (reference sequence). This CDR3 is built from 12 residues. CDR3 DNA sequence: TGTGCCAGCCTGAGACAGAACTATGGCTACACCTTC. Translating gives CASLRQNYGYTF.

The V gene is TRBV24-1, the J gene TRBJ1-5; D ambiguous. The germline V and J ends were trimmed by 5 bases and 4 bases, with 8 bases remaining between them. CDR3 size: 13 residues. Germline CDR1 reads KGHDR; CDR2 reads SFDVKD. CDR3 nucleotides: TGTGCCACCAGTGGTTGGGGAAATCAGCCCCAGCATTTT. It translates to CATSGWGNQPQHF.

In regard to this clone: The same CDR3 arises from other DNA sequences in this sample as well. The V and J genes are TRBV3-1 (or the pseudogene TRBV3-2) and TRBJ2-3; 8 bases are a match to TRBD2. V trimming: 6 bases; J trimming: 0 bases; junction bases outside the gene matches: 5. This CDR3 has 15 residues. Germline V lookup: CDR1 LGHDT, CDR2 YNNKEL (reference sequence). The chain's CDR3 is CASRLTSGSTDTQYF. In DNA form, the CDR3 reads TGTGCCAGCAGACTTACTAGCGGTAGCACAGATACGCAGTATTTT.

This chain uses TRBV15 with TRBJ2-3; the D gene is possibly TRBD2 (5 bases). Germline V lookup: CDR1 LNHNV, CDR2 YYDKDF (reference sequence). Between the trimmed V and J ends, which lost 3 bases and 2 bases, there was a span of 15 bases. The CDR3 spans 16 residues. The CDR3 spells CATSSFSGTNTDTQYF. CDR3 bases: TGTGCCACCAGCAGCTTCAGCGGAACGAACACAGATACGCAGTATTTT.

The chain carries TRBV2 and TRBJ2-1, with 8 bases aligning to TRBD1. V was clipped by 6 bases and J by 6 bases; unmatched bases: 13. This CDR3 has 16 amino acids. The V gene's germline CDR1 is SNHLY and CDR2 FYNNEI. For the CDR3, the DNA is TGTGCCAGCAGGGCCGACAGGGGCCTACCCTCCAATGAGCAGTTCTTC. It is translated as CASRADRGLPSNEQFF.

The rearrangement links TRBV10-3 to TRBJ2-7, with 7 bases matching TRBD1. The CDR3 consists of 13 residues. Germline CDR1 and CDR2: ENHRY and SYGVKD. Unmatched junction bases numbered 8, after V lost 6 bases and J lost 6 bases. In nucleotides, the CDR3 is TGTGCCATCAGCCCGGACAGGTCTGGCGAGCAGTACTTC. Its protein product is CAISPDRSGEQYF.

The chain recombines TRBV19 with TRBJ2-1; 14 bases are a match to TRBD2. The CDR3 totals 17 residues. CDR1 is LNHDA, CDR2 SQIVND, per germline (reference sequence). Germline trimming cut 3 bases from V and 3 bases from J; bases unmatched to any gene: 4. The CDR3 loop is CASSILGLAGVYNEQFF. The CDR3 bases are TGTGCCAGTAGTATCCTGGGACTAGCGGGAGTCTACAATGAGCAGTTCTTC.

The chain is built from TRBV7-9 and TRBJ2-1; no firm D call. Germline V lookup: CDR1 SEHNR, CDR2 FQNEAQ (reference sequence). The ends were cut back, 2 bases at V and 0 bases at J, with 8 bases in the middle. This CDR3 region has 15 residues. DNA of the CDR3: TGTGCCAGCAGCTTAAATAGGAGCTCCTACAATGAGCAGTTCTTC. It translates to CASSLNRSSYNEQFF.

A single count supports this clone. This chain connects TRBV6-6 to TRBJ1-2; D unresolved. V lost 0 bases and J lost 5, with 4 bases in between. The CDR3 is 12 residues long. Germline assignment: CDR1 MNHNY and CDR2 SVGAGI (reference sequence). The CDR3 nucleotides read TGTGCCAGCAGTTACTCGTCGTATGGCTACACCTTC. Amino acid sequence: CASSYSSYGYTF.

The chain combines TRBV10-3 with TRBJ1-2, with D hard to call. V lost 2 bases and J lost 6, with 13 bases in between. Per the germline V gene, CDR1 is ENHRY and CDR2 is SYGVKD. The CDR3 is made up of 14 amino acids. CDR3 bases: TGTGCCATCAGTGAGATCGGACGGAGAGATGGCTACACCTTC. Translating gives CAISEIGRRDGYTF.

The genes are TRBV29-1 and TRBJ2-7; 7 positions match TRBD2. Germline V gene lookup returns CDR1 SQVTM and CDR2 ANQGSEA. The CDR3 covers 12 residues. After removal of 4 bases from V and 2 bases from J, the junction contained 2 bases not matched to a gene. The DNA of the CDR3 is TGCAGCGTTGGGGGGGGAACCTACGAGCAGTACTTC. Its protein product is CSVGGGTYEQYF.

V and J are TRBV24-1 and TRBJ2-3; possible D gene TRBD1, 8 bases. Germline V gene data show CDR1 as KGHDR and CDR2 as SFDVKD. V gave up 5 bases and J gave up 5 bases, with 13 bases separating them. The CDR3 totals 14 residues. CDR3 sequence: CATSGTGRGDTQYF. DNA for the CDR3: TGTGCCACCAGTGGGACAGGGAGGGGAGATACGCAGTATTTT.

The V call is TRBV5-5, the J call TRBJ1-5; D not resolved. With 2 bases removed from V and 0 bases from J, the gap between germline ends came to 6 bases. CDR3 length: 14 amino acids. From germline, CDR1 is SGHKS and CDR2 YYEKEE (reference sequence). The CDR3: CASSLTVSNQPQHF. For the CDR3, the DNA is TGTGCCAGCAGCTTAACGGTTAGCAATCAGCCCCAGCATTTT. The full variable domain, rest sourced from reference TRBV5-5 and TRBJ1-5, is DAGVTQSPTHLIKTRGQQVTLRCSPISGHKSVSWYQQVLGQGPQFIFQYYEKEERGRGNFPDRFSARQFPNYSSELNVNALLLGDSALYLCASSLTVSNQPQHFGDGTRLSIL.

This clone was seen a few times. The DNA of the CDR3 is TGTGCCAGCAGCGCACAGGGGACCACTGAAGCTTTCTTT. Encoded protein: CASSAQGTTEAFF. The V and J genes are TRBV7-3 and TRBJ1-1, with 7 bases matching TRBD1. Germline loops: CDR1 SGHTA, CDR2 FQGTGA. The CDR3 sequence is 13 residues long. V trimming: 5 bases; J trimming: 4 bases; junction bases outside the gene matches: 4.

With regard to this clone: This sample includes further DNA sequences coding for the same CDR3. The gene calls are TRBV6-5 and TRBJ1-6; weak D call: TRBD1 (5 bases). V lost 1 base to trimming and J lost 6 bases, with 7 bases between them. The CDR3 is 14 amino acids. Germline assignment: CDR1 MNHEY and CDR2 SVGAGI. CDR3 nucleotide sequence: TGTGCCAGCAGTTACTTGCAGGGTAATTCACCCCTCCACTTT. Translated: CASSYLQGNSPLHF.

This clone was counted between two and nine times. The CDR3 sequence: CASSRDLDYGYTF. CDR3 in DNA: TGTGCCAGCAGCCGGGACCTAGACTATGGCTACACCTTC. V is TRBV14 and J is TRBJ1-2; a weak D match, TRBD1 (5 bases). V lost 4 bases and J 3 bases, leaving 9 bases between the germline ends. Germline V gene data show CDR1 as SGHDN and CDR2 as FVKESK. The CDR3 extends over 13 amino acids. The variable domain in full, with the rest retrieved from reference TRBV14 and TRBJ1-2, is EAGVTQFPSHSVIEKGQTVTLRCDPISGHDNLYWYRRVMGKEIKFLLHFVKESKQDESGMPNNRFLAERTGGTYSTLKVQPAELEDSGVYFCASSRDLDYGYTFGSGTRLTVV.

V and J are TRBV10-3 and TRBJ2-7; D not certain. CDR1 and CDR2 (germline): ENHRY, SYGVKD. V dropped 3 bases and J dropped 2 bases, with 8 bases sitting between them. The CDR3 spans 13 residues. CDR3 loop: CAISEQNPYEQYF. The CDR3 DNA reads TGTGCCATCAGTGAACAGAACCCCTACGAGCAGTACTTC.

V usage is TRBV19 and J usage is TRBJ2-1, with D possibly matching TRBD1 (5 bases). The CDR3 has 16 residues. V lost 0 bases to trimming and J lost 0 bases, with 9 bases between them. Germline-derived CDR1 and CDR2 are LNHDA and SQIVND (reference sequence). The CDR3 nucleotides are TGTGCCAGTAGTATAGACAGGGTGCCCTCCTACAATGAGCAGTTCTTC. Translation gives CASSIDRVPSYNEQFF.

In this sample, this clone turned up a few times. The chain joins TRBV7-9 to TRBJ1-1; 7 bases line up with TRBD1. The CDR3 has 14 residues. With V trimmed by 1 base and J by 10 bases, 9 bases remained unmatched. Germline CDR1 and CDR2: SEHNR and FQNEAQ (reference sequence). CDR3 bases: TGTGCCAGCAGCTTAGGACAGAGGACAGGAGGAGCTTTCTTT. Translation gives CASSLGQRTGGAFF.

The gene calls are TRBV3-1 (or the pseudogene TRBV3-2) and TRBJ2-5; D is uncertain. The germline V and J ends were trimmed by 3 bases and 5 bases, with 4 bases remaining between them. The CDR3 is 11 residues long. The germline CDR1 and CDR2 sequences are LGHDT and YNNKEL (reference sequence). The CDR3 nucleotides are TGTGCCAGCAGCCATATGGAGACCCAGTACTTC. This gives the protein CASSHMETQYF.

This clone was seen just once. The rearrangement links TRBV2 to TRBJ1-2, with 8 bases that match TRBD1. Germline CDR1 and CDR2: SNHLY and FYNNEI. V dropped 5 bases and J dropped 3; count of bases not matched to a gene: 5. This CDR3 has 14 amino acids. In DNA, the CDR3 is TGTGCCAGCAGTATCAGGGGGCTGGACTATGGCTACACCTTC. It encodes CASSIRGLDYGYTF.

The genes are TRBV5-1 and TRBJ1-1; tentatively, D is TRBD1 (6 bases). This CDR3 comprises 17 residues. Trimming took off 5 bases at V and 1 base at J, with 21 bases between the two ends. Germline V gene sequence: CDR1 SGHRS, CDR2 YFSETQ. CDR3 protein: CASSESSSGTKNTEAFF. In DNA form, the CDR3 reads TGCGCCAGCAGTGAATCGAGCTCCGGGACAAAGAACACTGAAGCTTTCTTT.

The chain carries TRBV29-1 and TRBJ1-2; the D is unclear. This CDR3 region has 13 residues. V dropped 4 bases and J dropped 1 base, with 10 bases sitting between them. The germline gives CDR1 SQVTM, CDR2 ANQGSEA. This chain's CDR3 is CSVGTGINYGYTF. The DNA for the CDR3 is TGCAGCGTTGGTACCGGGATTAACTATGGCTACACCTTC.

V and J are TRBV29-1 and TRBJ1-1; no definite D call. This CDR3 has 14 amino acids. Germline V gene sequence: CDR1 SQVTM, CDR2 ANQGSEA. Trimming took off 6 bases at V and 4 bases at J, with 18 bases between the two ends. This CDR3 is CSVSSVRETTEAFF. CDR3 nucleotides: TGCAGCGTCAGTTCAGTGCGGGAAACCACTGAAGCTTTCTTT.

The V and J genes are TRBV6-2 or TRBV6-3 and TRBJ1-2; maybe TRBD1 (5 bases). V dropped 5 bases and J dropped 4 bases, with 20 bases sitting between them. The CDR3 consists of 16 residues. CDR1 MNHEY and CDR2 SVGEGT come from the germline V gene. The CDR3 DNA sequence: TGTGCCAGCAGTCTGGGGCCGCACTTGCTGGGCTATGGCTACACCTTC. It codes for CASSLGPHLLGYGYTF.

The V gene is TRBV5-5, the J gene TRBJ1-2, with D possibly TRBD1 on 6 matching bases. The CDR3 extends over 17 amino acids. V lost 4 bases to trimming and J lost 0 bases, with 19 bases between them. Germline V gene sequence: CDR1 SGHKS, CDR2 YYEKEE (reference sequence). The DNA of the CDR3 is TGTGCCAGCAGCGCCCTAGGACAGCTGATAACTAACTATGGCTACACCTTC. Protein sequence: CASSALGQLITNYGYTF.

This clone was seen just once. The chain combines TRBV5-6 with TRBJ2-7; D is perhaps TRBD2 (6 bases). V lost 0 bases and J 2 bases, leaving 9 bases between the germline ends. The CDR3 consists of 14 residues. CDR1 is SGHDT and CDR2 is YYEEEE in the germline V gene. CDR3 in amino acids: CASSLAGDPYEQYF. Here the CDR3 DNA reads TGTGCCAGCAGCTTGGCGGGGGACCCCTACGAGCAGTACTTC.

This clone is termed medium-sized. The chain has TRBV3-1 (or the pseudogene TRBV3-2) and TRBJ1-1; D is unresolved. This CDR3 contains 13 residues. Trimming pared 1 base from V and 1 base from J, leaving 4 bases between. Germline CDR1 and CDR2: LGHDT and YNNKEL (reference sequence). The CDR3 DNA sequence: TGTGCCAGCAGCCAAGCGGCGAACACTGAAGCTTTCTTT. Encoded protein: CASSQAANTEAFF.